Sequencing of this T cell receptor beta chain was carried out in a study of PD-1 blockade in classical Hodgkin lymphoma. To note about this clone: No antigen is known for it.

The method was immunoSEQ multiplex PCR; TCRdb's version includes in-frame clones alone and lacks a portion of them. The table has about 11,000 clones, about 70% seen once. Whole-study findings and limits: Relapsed/refractory patients reportedly had the lowest baseline TCR diversity, below newly diagnosed patients, who were below healthy donors. Newly diagnosed patients and complete responders had comparable diversity at baseline. Nivolumab initiation under 1 year post-ASCT meant exclusion.

All patients relapsed after autologous stem cell transplantation, and brentuximab vedotin exposure varied. Relapsed/refractory classical Hodgkin lymphoma patients had complete, partial or progressive responses. The CDR3 covers 15 residues. Germline CDR1 reads KGHSH; CDR2 reads LQKENI. Unmatched junction bases numbered 0, after V lost 0 bases and J lost 1 base. The sample in question was peripheral blood mononuclear cells (PBMCs), obtained at baseline. V usage is TRBV18 and J usage is TRBJ2-1; 7 positions match TRBD2. The clonotype originates from a human donor with classical Hodgkin lymphoma. The DNA for the CDR3 is TGTGCCAGCTCACCACCTAGCGGGTCCTACAATGAGCAGTTCTTC. This encodes CASSPPSGSYNEQFF.